This T cell receptor (beta chain) emerged from a study of T cell changes during pregnancy in multiple sclerosis. J lost 1 base, V lost 1 base, and 7 bases had no gene match. CDR1 and CDR2 from the germline V gene are SGHRS and YFSETQ. The CDR3 length is 17 residues. Data came from immunoSEQ multiplex PCR; TCRdb stores just in-frame clones and leaves some out. Here the sample spans tens of thousands of clones, under 95% being singletons. This clonotype originated in a female donor with multiple sclerosis, enrolled in a pregnancy study. The starting material was peripheral blood, obtained in the second trimester of pregnancy. The chain combines TRBV5-1 with TRBJ2-3, with TRBD2 matching over 9 bases. The CDR3 DNA reads as TGCGCCAGCAGCTTGCCGTCGACTAGCGGCCGCACAGATACGCAGTATTTT. Translation gives CASSLPSTSGRTDTQYF.